A single sample gave rise to the 21 T cell receptor beta chains below, sequenced in a study of blood T cell repertoires in COVID-19. The method was immunoSEQ multiplex PCR; TCRdb's version includes in-frame clones alone and lacks a portion of them. Of roughly 78,000 clones listed, approximately 88% are singletons. What was sequenced was peripheral blood. These receptors all stem from a man aged 45-65 years with acute or convalescent COVID-19.

The table lists this clone with a count of one. This chain connects TRBV27 to TRBJ1-3; a possible D gene is TRBD1 (6 bases). Between the trimmed V and J ends, which lost 5 bases and 0 bases, there was a span of 11 bases. The CDR3 sequence is 15 residues long. Germline V gene sequence: CDR1 MNHEY, CDR2 SMNVEV (reference sequence). CDR3 sequence reads: CASSPDRISGNTIYF. The CDR3 DNA is TGTGCCAGCAGTCCAGACAGGATCTCTGGAAACACCATATATTTT.

The chain couples TRBV15 to TRBJ2-5; maybe TRBD2 (5 bases). CDR1 LNHNV and CDR2 YYDKDF come from the germline V gene (reference sequence). CDR3 length: 15 amino acids. With 0 bases removed from V and 5 bases from J, the gap between germline ends came to 13 bases. CDR3: CATSRDRIARETQYF. In DNA, the CDR3 is TGTGCCACCAGCAGAGATCGTATAGCGAGGGAGACCCAGTACTTC.

The chain uses TRBV19 and TRBJ1-5; 7 bases are shared with TRBD1. Germline V CDR1 and CDR2: LNHDA, SQIVND (reference sequence). V was pared by 6 bases and J by 6 bases, with 8 bases of the junction left unmatched. The CDR3 length is 14 residues. CDR3 sequence reads: CASSGDRVGQPQHF. As DNA, the CDR3 is TGTGCCAGTAGCGGCGACAGGGTAGGTCAGCCCCAGCATTTT.

This clone was counted only a few times. V gene TRBV5-4 combines with J gene TRBJ1-1; D perhaps matches TRBD1 (5 bases). CDR1 and CDR2 (germline): SGHNT, YYREEE (reference sequence). V lost 2 bases and J lost 3, with 11 bases in between. CDR3 size: 14 residues. The DNA of the CDR3 is TGTGCCAGCAGCTTTGACCGGGGGGACACTGAAGCTTTCTTT. It encodes CASSFDRGDTEAFF. The full variable domain, rest sourced from reference TRBV5-4 and TRBJ1-1, is ETGVTQSPTHLIKTRGQQVTLRCSSQSGHNTVSWYQQALGQGPQFIFQYYREEENGRGNFPPRFSGLQFPNYSSELNVNALELDDSALYLCASSFDRGDTEAFFGQGTRLTVV.

This chain's CDR3 is CASSSGTQPYEQYF. The CDR3 DNA is TGTGCCAGCAGCTCCGGGACACAGCCCTACGAGCAGTACTTC. This sequence joins TRBV28 and TRBJ2-7; tentatively, D is TRBD1 (6 bases). The V gene lost 6 bases and the J gene lost 2 bases, with 14 bases spanning the gap. Germline CDR1 MDHEN, CDR2 SYDVKM. The CDR3 extends over 14 amino acids.

The chain has TRBV5-1 and TRBJ2-5; 9 bases map to TRBD1. Looked up from germline, CDR1 is SGHRS and CDR2 is YFSETQ. This CDR3 has 13 amino acids. V was pared by 4 bases and J by 4 bases, with 2 bases of the junction left unmatched. CDR3 protein: CASSGGQGETQYF. The DNA of the CDR3 is TGCGCCAGCAGCGGGGGACAGGGAGAGACCCAGTACTTC.

V gene TRBV5-1 combines with J gene TRBJ2-5; 9 nucleotides align to TRBD2. CDR1 is SGHRS and CDR2 is YFSETQ in the germline V gene. The J segment lost 0 bases and the V segment lost 3 bases, leaving 9 bases of the junction unmatched. CDR3 length: 17 residues. The CDR3 here is CASSSTRAGGNQETQYF. In nucleotides, the CDR3 is TGCGCCAGCAGCTCTACCCGAGCGGGGGGCAACCAAGAGACCCAGTACTTC.

V is TRBV24-1 and J is TRBJ2-1; 8 nucleotides align to TRBD1. Per germline, CDR1 KGHDR and CDR2 SFDVKD. The CDR3 has 18 amino acids. The J segment lost 4 bases and the V segment lost 3 bases, leaving 13 bases of the junction unmatched. As DNA, the CDR3 is TGTGCCACCAGTGATCCCAGTACTCGACAGGGGAATTACAATGAGCAGTTCTTC. Translating it yields CATSDPSTRQGNYNEQFF.

The chain joins TRBV9 to TRBJ2-5, with TRBD2 identical over 7 bases. Germline CDR1 reads SGDLS; CDR2 reads YYNGEE. The CDR3 contains 15 residues. J lost 4 bases, V lost 3 bases, and 9 bases had no gene match. CDR3 in amino acids: CASSEAPGGTETQYF. CDR3 coding DNA: TGTGCCAGCAGCGAGGCTCCGGGGGGAACAGAGACCCAGTACTTC.

This chain links TRBV11-2 with TRBJ2-7; 11 bases match TRBD2. Germline V CDR1 and CDR2: SGHAT, FQNNGV. The CDR3 is 16 amino acids. The V gene end was trimmed by 5 bases and the J gene end by 3 bases; junction bases not matched to a gene: 9. CDR3 DNA: TGTGCCAGCAGCCTGACTAGCGGGGCGCATAACTACGAGCAGTACTTC. Residues: CASSLTSGAHNYEQYF.

The chain recombines TRBV7-3 with TRBJ2-1; 12 positions agree with TRBD2. V lost 5 bases to trimming and J lost 8 bases; unmatched junction nucleotides: 7. There are 15 residues in the CDR3. From germline, CDR1 is SGHTA and CDR2 FQGTGA. The CDR3 protein is CASSPSGGAWYEQFF. The CDR3 coding sequence is TGTGCCAGCAGCCCTAGCGGGGGGGCGTGGTATGAGCAGTTCTTC. Supplemented by reference TRBV7-3 and TRBJ2-1, the full variable domain reads GAGVSQTPSNKVTEKGKYVELRCDPISGHTALYWYRQSLGQGPEFLIYFQGTGAADDSGLPNDRFFAVRPEGSVSTLKIQRTERGDSAVYLCASSPSGGAWYEQFFGPGTRLTVL.

In this sample, this clone turned up a few times. The rearrangement joins TRBV9 to TRBJ1-2; a weak D match, TRBD1 (5 bases). V was shortened by 0 bases and J by 4 bases, with 10 bases between the two germline ends. Germline values: CDR1 SGDLS, CDR2 YYNGEE. The CDR3 spans 14 residues. CDR3 nucleotide sequence: TGTGCCAGCAGCGTAGGGCAGGGCCCCTATGGCTACACCTTC. Protein: CASSVGQGPYGYTF.

The chain employs TRBV10-3 and TRBJ1-1; D gene uncertain. The germline V gene encodes CDR1 ENHRY and CDR2 SYGVKD. This CDR3 contains 15 residues. Trimming removed 4 bases at V and 0 bases at J, with 12 bases between. The CDR3 bases are TGTGCCATCAGTGGAAACAGAGATATGAACACTGAAGCTTTCTTT. Amino acid sequence: CAISGNRDMNTEAFF.

The chain couples TRBV9 to TRBJ2-1; 7 bases agree with TRBD1. The CDR3 loop spans 15 amino acids. The trim removed 6 bases at V and 0 bases at J, leaving 6 bases unmatched. CDR1 SGDLS and CDR2 YYNGEE come from the germline V gene. CDR3 sequence (DNA): TGTGCCAGCACCCCGACAGGGAGCTCCTACAATGAGCAGTTCTTC. Its protein product is CASTPTGSSYNEQFF.

V and J are TRBV10-1 and TRBJ2-7; a possible D gene is TRBD1 (6 bases). The CDR3 has 14 residues. Germline V gene lookup returns CDR1 WNHNN and CDR2 SYGVQD (reference sequence). Trimming took off 4 bases at V and 1 base at J, with 11 bases between the two ends. The CDR3 coding sequence is TGCGCCAGCAGTGCCAATACAGGGTCCTACGAGCAGTACTTC. It translates to CASSANTGSYEQYF.

This chain uses TRBV10-3 with TRBJ2-7, with D hard to call. The V gene's germline CDR1 is ENHRY and CDR2 SYGVKD. Between the trimmed V and J ends, which lost 2 bases and 5 bases, there was a span of 16 bases. This CDR3 is built from 15 residues. CDR3 sequence reads: CAISEQRVNGDEQYF. The DNA of the CDR3 is TGTGCCATCAGTGAGCAACGGGTAAATGGCGACGAGCAGTACTTC.

This clone was detected once. The CDR3 here is CASSSQGYTEAFF. CDR3 nucleotide sequence: TGTGCCAGCTCATCCCAGGGTTACACTGAAGCTTTCTTT. The chain has TRBV18 and TRBJ1-1, with D perhaps matching TRBD1 (5 bases). Trimming took 5 bases from V and 3 from J, leaving 10 bases between them. The CDR3 runs 13 residues. CDR1 and CDR2 (germline): KGHSH, LQKENI. The variable domain in full, with the rest retrieved from reference TRBV18 and TRBJ1-1, is NAGVMQNPRHLVRRRGQEARLRCSPMKGHSHVYWYRQLPEEGLKFMVYLQKENIIDESGMPKERFSAEFPKEGPSILRIQQVVRGDSAAYFCASSSQGYTEAFFGQGTRLTVV.

The rearrangement uses TRBV11-2 and TRBJ1-6; no definite D call. Germline CDR1 and CDR2: SGHAT and FQNNGV. CDR3 length: 13 residues. Trimming removed 0 bases at V and 9 bases at J, with 6 bases between. The DNA of the CDR3 is TGTGCCAGCAGCTTAGATTACAGTTCACCCCTCCACTTT. It specifies CASSLDYSSPLHF. Complete variable domain (other parts from reference TRBV11-2 and TRBJ1-6): EAGVAQSPRYKIIEKRQSVAFWCNPISGHATLYWYQQILGQGPKLLIQFQNNGVVDDSQLPKDRFSAERLKGVDSTLKIQPAKLEDSAVYLCASSLDYSSPLHFGNGTRLTVT.

The chain recombines TRBV5-6 with TRBJ1-4; D ambiguous. Germline loops: CDR1 SGHDT, CDR2 YYEEEE. V dropped 3 bases and J dropped 0 bases, with 9 bases sitting between them. The length of the CDR3 is 15 residues. The CDR3 nucleotides read TGTGCCAGCAGCTCCCCAGGCACAACTAATGAAAAACTGTTTTTT. It codes for CASSSPGTTNEKLFF.

This chain links TRBV6-2 or TRBV6-3 with TRBJ2-3; unclear D gene. In germline, CDR1 is MNHEY, CDR2 SVGEGT. The V end lost 5 bases, the J end lost 2 bases, and 8 bases lay between the germline ends. The CDR3 has 13 amino acids. The DNA for the CDR3 is TGTGCCAGCAGTAGCCTTACCACAGATACGCAGTATTTT. Encoded protein: CASSSLTTDTQYF.

The V call is TRBV16, the J call TRBJ1-4; the D is unclear. Trimming removed 4 bases from V and 14 bases from J, with 11 bases in between. Germline loops: CDR1 KGHSY, CDR2 FQNENV. This CDR3 is 11 amino acids long. CDR3 nucleotides: TGTGCCAGCAGCCCGCGGGCAGGTCTGTTTTTT. Its translation is CASSPRAGLFF. The complete variable domain, with remaining parts taken from reference TRBV16 and TRBJ1-4, reads GEEVAQTPKHLVRGEGQKAKLYCAPIKGHSYVFWYQQVLKNEFKFLISFQNENVFDETGMPKERFSAKCLPNSPCSLEIQATKLEDSAVYFCASSPRAGLFFGSGTQLSVL.